This record looks at one T cell receptor (beta chain) sequence and its context. What it binds is not known. TCRdb keeps only in-frame clones here, not all; method: immunoSEQ multiplex PCR. This table holds more than 5,500 clones, about 65% found once. The sample is drawn from a study of CD8 T cell repertoires and HIV-1 epitope variants. In the study overall: Enriched T cells were co-cultured with equal numbers of autologous T cell-negative antigen-presenting cells.

Findings and limits, study-wide: Only beta chains were identified, marking proliferation to antigen, not function.

This CDR3 spans 11 amino acids. From germline, CDR1 is SQVTM and CDR2 ANQGSEA. Between the trimmed V and J ends, which lost 5 bases and 3 bases, there was a span of 7 bases. The TCR comes from a male donor with HIV. Sequencing input: cultured CD8+ T cells derived from PBMCs. The chain combines TRBV29-1 with TRBJ1-2; D gene uncertain. DNA for the CDR3: TGCAGCGTTCAGGAAGACTATGGCTACACCTTC. This translates into CSVQEDYGYTF.